A single sample is the source of the 12 T cell receptor beta chains below, sequenced in a study of T cell repertoires in cytomegalovirus infection. TCRdb re-derived calls from the reads in MiXCR, one entry per CDR3 protein. This table holds some 600,000 distinct CDR3 sequences, 24% found once. Sequencing input: CD8+ T cells from PBMCs. Every receptor here comes from a human donor in good health (CMV status not recorded). Some clones in this sample may be carry-over from other donors' samples.

CDR3 sequence reads: CASNGQGATEAFF. The CDR3 DNA reads TGTGCCAGCAACGGACAGGGGGCCACTGAAGCTTTCTTT. V is TRBV12-3 or TRBV12-4 and J is TRBJ1-1, with 11 bases that match TRBD1. This CDR3 contains 13 residues. The V segment lost 7 bases and the J segment 4 bases; nucleotides outside the gene matches: 2.

The V call is TRBV2, the J call TRBJ2-1; 9 nucleotides agree with TRBD1. V shed 4 bases and J 4 bases; nucleotides not matched to a gene: 5. CDR3 length equals 15 residues. The germline CDR1 and CDR2 sequences are SNHLY and FYNNEI. The CDR3 bases are TGTGCCAGCAGTGCCTGGACAGGGGCGTACAATGAGCAGTTCTTC. This encodes CASSAWTGAYNEQFF.

This sequence joins TRBV27 and TRBJ1-6, with D maybe TRBD1 (6 bases). The CDR3 covers 13 residues. Germline values: CDR1 MNHEY, CDR2 SMNVEV (reference sequence). The V and J ends lost 7 bases and 7 bases respectively, with 11 bases between them. CDR3 amino acids: CASTGDGNSPLHF. The DNA of the CDR3 is TGTGCCAGCACAGGGGACGGGAATTCACCCCTCCACTTT.

This clonotype was seen a few times. The chain links TRBV20-1 to TRBJ2-1; D might be TRBD1 (6 bases). Germline assignment: CDR1 DFQATT and CDR2 SNEGSKA (reference sequence). The CDR3 length is 13 residues. Trimming removed 1 base from V and 6 bases from J, with 10 bases in between. The CDR3 spells CSARVRDTNEQFF. The CDR3 DNA reads as TGCAGTGCTAGAGTTCGGGACACCAATGAGCAGTTCTTC.

This clonotype was seen more than once but under ten times. J is TRBJ1-5 and V is TRBV28, with no clear D. Germline V CDR1 and CDR2: MDHEN, SYDVKM. V gave up 2 bases and J gave up 5 bases, with 22 bases separating them. This CDR3 is built from 18 residues. The CDR3 sequence: CASSLNLRVPRSHQPQHF. The CDR3 region has the DNA TGTGCCAGCAGTTTAAATCTCCGGGTCCCCCGGTCCCATCAGCCCCAGCATTTT. The full variable domain, its missing parts supplied by reference TRBV28 and TRBJ1-5, is DVKVTQSSRYLVKRTGEKVFLECVQDMDHENMFWYRQDPGLGLRLIYFSYDVKMKEKGDIPEGYSVSREKKERFSLILESASTNQTSMYLCASSLNLRVPRSHQPQHFGDGTRLSIL.

This clonotype was counted ten times or more. The rearrangement joins TRBV7-9 to TRBJ2-2; no clear D gene. This CDR3 has 14 amino acids. Trimming removed 5 bases from V and 1 base from J, with 8 bases in between. The germline gives CDR1 SEHNR, CDR2 FQNEAQ (reference sequence). CDR3 residues: CASSPVGNTGELFF. The CDR3 bases are TGTGCCAGCAGCCCGGTCGGGAACACCGGGGAGCTGTTTTTT.

CDR3 region: CSVRPGLELETQYF. In DNA form, the CDR3 reads TGCAGCGTGCGCCCGGGACTAGAGTTGGAGACCCAGTACTTC. This sequence joins TRBV29-1 and TRBJ2-5; 8 positions match TRBD2. The length of the CDR3 is 14 residues. V lost 6 bases and J lost 5; bases outside the gene matches: 11. Germline loops: CDR1 SQVTM, CDR2 ANQGSEA.

The count of this clonotype is one. A much larger clone lies a single base off, so this may be a read error. CDR3 in amino acids: CASSTRTGLNTEDFF. The CDR3 bases are TGTGCCAGCAGCACACGGACAGGGCTGAACACTGAAGATTTCTTT. V and J are TRBV7-2 and TRBJ1-1, with 8 bases that match TRBD1. The CDR3 is 15 amino acids. Germline CDR1 SGHTA, CDR2 FQGNSA.

The rearrangement joins TRBV5-1 to TRBJ1-1; TRBD1 agrees at 11 bases. CDR1 is SGHRS, CDR2 YFSETQ, per germline. J was trimmed by 3 bases and V by 7 bases; bases with no gene match: 8. CDR3 length equals 15 residues. CDR3 nucleotide sequence: TGCGCCAGCCTCCCAACGGGACAGGGGGACACTGAAGCTTTCTTT. Its protein product is CASLPTGQGDTEAFF.

For the CDR3, the DNA is TGCGCCAGCAGCTTGTACAGGGCGAACACTGAAGCTTTCTTT. Amino acids: CASSLYRANTEAFF. The chain carries TRBV5-1 and TRBJ1-1, with D perhaps matching TRBD1 (6 bases). Germline V CDR1 and CDR2: SGHRS, YFSETQ. The CDR3 has 14 residues. V was pared by 1 base and J by 1 base, with 8 bases between.

This clonotype was seen repeatedly, ten times or more. V usage is TRBV29-1 and J usage is TRBJ2-1; D ambiguous. Trimming took 1 base from V and 6 from J, leaving 7 bases between them. The CDR3 consists of 12 residues. The germline CDR1 and CDR2 sequences are SQVTM and ANQGSEA. CDR3 amino acids: CSVEGLPNEQFF. In nucleotides, the CDR3 is TGCAGCGTTGAAGGTCTTCCCAATGAGCAGTTCTTC.

This CDR3 reads CATKTGGAEQYF. DNA of the CDR3: TGTGCCACCAAGACAGGGGGCGCCGAGCAGTACTTC. This chain uses TRBV2 with TRBJ2-7, with 10 bases aligning to TRBD1. Germline CDR1 and CDR2: SNHLY and FYNNEI. The length of the CDR3 is 12 residues. The V segment lost 10 bases and the J segment 6 bases; nucleotides outside the gene matches: 6.